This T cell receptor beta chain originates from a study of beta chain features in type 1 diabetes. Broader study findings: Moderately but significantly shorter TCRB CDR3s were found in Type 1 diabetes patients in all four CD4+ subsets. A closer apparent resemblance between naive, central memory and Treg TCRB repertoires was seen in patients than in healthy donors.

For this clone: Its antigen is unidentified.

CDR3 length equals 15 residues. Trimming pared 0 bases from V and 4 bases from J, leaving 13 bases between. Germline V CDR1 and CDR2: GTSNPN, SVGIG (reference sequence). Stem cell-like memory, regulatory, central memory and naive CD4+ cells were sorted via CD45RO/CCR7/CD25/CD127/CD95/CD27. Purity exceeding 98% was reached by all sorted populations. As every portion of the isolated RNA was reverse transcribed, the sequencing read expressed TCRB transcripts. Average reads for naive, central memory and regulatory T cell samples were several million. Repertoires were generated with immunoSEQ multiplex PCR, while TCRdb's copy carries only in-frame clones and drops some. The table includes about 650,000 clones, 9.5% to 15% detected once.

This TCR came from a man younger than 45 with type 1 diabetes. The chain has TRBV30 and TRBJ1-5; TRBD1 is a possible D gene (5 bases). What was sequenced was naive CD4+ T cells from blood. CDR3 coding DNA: TGTGCCTGGAGTGTTGGGGCAGCTCCAAATCAGCCCCAGCATTTT. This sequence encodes CAWSVGAAPNQPQHF.